This TCR beta chain was sequenced for a study of OX40 agonist ivuxolimab in advanced cancers. Study-level information: Among those enrolled, mean age was around 60 years (range about 23 to 80) and 75% to 90% were male. A history of anti-PD-1, anti-PD-L1 or anti-CTLA-4 therapy was acceptable, and 40% to 45% had some.

From germline, CDR1 is SEHNR and CDR2 FQNEAQ (reference sequence). This CDR3 spans 12 amino acids. Trimming stripped 2 bases from V and 5 bases from J, with 6 bases between. As to this clone: Its antigen is currently unknown.

Study-wide results and limits: Among some nonresponders, normalized T-cell clonal expansion was also low. Circulating CD4+ and CD8+ T cells showed clonal expansion by week 6 at 0.1 to 3.0 mg/kg.

Only in-frame clones appear in the TCRdb table, and some are missing; sequencing was by immunoSEQ multiplex PCR. The repertoire holds more than 20,000 clones, with 88% as singletons. The sample in question was CD4+ or CD8+ T cells sorted from blood, obtained in a trial of the OX40 agonist ivuxolimab. This sequence joins TRBV7-9 and TRBJ1-1; D is unclear. The TCR was taken from an adult with an advanced solid tumor such as melanoma, head and neck, liver or kidney cancer. The CDR3 nucleotides are TGTGCCAGCAGCTTAATGGCGACTGAAGCTTTCTTT. It translates to CASSLMATEAFF.